The 10 T cell receptor beta chains presented below share a single source sample, sequenced in a study of cytomegalovirus exposure and HLA in healthy donors. The PCR was carried out with 60 Vbeta primers and 13 Jbeta primers. Sequenced by immunoSEQ multiplex PCR; TCRdb stores in-frame clones only, minus some. The sample consists of 140,000 to 150,000 clones, roughly 80% of them appearing once. Input material: PBMCs. These receptors came from a female donor in good health and CMV-seronegative.

J is TRBJ2-1 and V is TRBV28; TRBD2 aligns across 7 bases. Germline CDR1 is MDHEN and CDR2 is SYDVKM. The CDR3 covers 20 residues. The V segment lost 6 bases and the J segment 0 bases; nucleotides outside the gene matches: 20. CDR3 residues: CASSLPPGLAAWGSYNEQFF. For the CDR3, the DNA is TGTGCCAGCAGCTTACCCCCTGGGCTAGCGGCCTGGGGCTCCTACAATGAGCAGTTCTTC.

This clone was detected only a few times. V and J are TRBV10-3 and TRBJ1-5, with D unclear. Germline V gene data show CDR1 as ENHRY and CDR2 as SYGVKD. This CDR3 comprises 12 residues. The V end lost 6 bases, the J end lost 6 bases, and 9 bases lay between the germline ends. CDR3 in amino acids: CAISSGFQPQHF. The CDR3 region has the DNA TGTGCCATCAGCTCGGGGTTTCAGCCCCAGCATTTT.

Of note for this clone: Its ends do not fully match the called genes, so a read error is possible. The rearrangement joins TRBV7-9 to TRBJ2-5; D perhaps matches TRBD1 (6 bases). Germline lookup yields CDR1 SEHNR and CDR2 FQNEAQ (reference sequence). This CDR3 is 13 amino acids long. The CDR3 DNA reads TGTTCCAGCAGCGACGGGACAAAAGAGACCCAGTACTTC. It is translated as CSSSDGTKETQYF.

The genes are TRBV12-5 and TRBJ2-1; D gene uncertain. V was trimmed by 6 bases and J by 10 bases, leaving 19 bases between them. In germline, CDR1 is LGHNT, CDR2 FRNRAP. This CDR3 region has 14 residues. The CDR3 protein is CASGFTGGRREQFF. The CDR3 DNA sequence: TGTGCTAGTGGCTTTACCGGCGGCCGTAGGGAGCAGTTCTTC.

In this sample, this clone turned up once. The chain joins TRBV6-5 to TRBJ1-5; D is uncertain. CDR3 length equals 15 residues. The germline V gene has CDR1 MNHEY and CDR2 SVGAGI. Deletions cut 7 bases from V and 3 bases from J, with 16 bases between. CDR3 in amino acids: CASKGLGIINQPQHF. CDR3 nucleotide sequence: TGTGCCAGCAAAGGACTGGGGATCATCAATCAGCCCCAGCATTTT.

Here the CDR3 reads CASSQTGVWTGELFF. DNA for the CDR3: TGTGCCAGCAGCCAGACAGGGGTATGGACCGGGGAGCTGTTTTTT. The V call is TRBV14, the J call TRBJ2-2; TRBD1 matches 8 bases. The V gene's germline CDR1 is SGHDN and CDR2 FVKESK. The CDR3 has 15 residues. The junction had 5 bases not matched to a gene; V was cut back by 3 bases and J by 5 bases.

The V call is TRBV30, the J call TRBJ2-1; weak D call: TRBD2 (5 bases). V gave up 4 bases and J gave up 0 bases, with 10 bases separating them. CDR1 is GTSNPN, CDR2 SVGIG, per germline (reference sequence). The CDR3 consists of 14 residues. DNA of the CDR3: TGTGCCTGGAAGGACTCGTACTCCTACAATGAGCAGTTCTTC. It codes for CAWKDSYSYNEQFF.

The table lists this clone with a few counts. This rearrangement joins TRBV6-5 to TRBJ1-1, with 7 bases lining up with TRBD1. This CDR3 region has 15 residues. The germline V gene has CDR1 MNHEY and CDR2 SVGAGI. The V gene end was trimmed by 7 bases and the J gene end by 0 bases; junction bases not matched to a gene: 8. CDR3 nucleotides: TGTGCCAGCACCATCGCAGGGGGTCTGAACACTGAAGCTTTCTTT. Translated, it gives CASTIAGGLNTEAFF.

This clone turned up a few times. This chain uses TRBV6-5 with TRBJ2-7, with 9 bases fitting TRBD1. Germline trimming cut 6 bases from V and 5 bases from J; bases unmatched to any gene: 11. This CDR3 spans 15 amino acids. Germline-derived CDR1 and CDR2 are MNHEY and SVGAGI. The CDR3 sequence: CASSYAGTGSDEQYF. The CDR3 region has the DNA TGTGCCAGCAGCTACGCGGGGACAGGGTCCGACGAGCAGTACTTC.

The chain combines TRBV27 with TRBJ2-3; TRBD1 agrees at 10 bases. The germline gives CDR1 MNHEY, CDR2 SMNVEV (reference sequence). The CDR3 sequence is 15 residues long. V was clipped by 7 bases and J by 0 bases; unmatched bases: 4. The CDR3 bases are TGTGCCAGCATAGGACAGGGGGATAGCACAGATACGCAGTATTTT. Translation: CASIGQGDSTDTQYF.